The 17 T cell receptor beta chains below all came from one sample that was sequenced in a study of response to subunit inactivated influenza vaccine. In TCRdb, the RT-PCR reads were re-called with MiXCR into one record per CDR3 protein. Here the sample spans roughly 620,000 distinct CDR3 sequences, approximately 11% being singletons. The sample was also linked to a second study, of T cells expressing NK-cell markers. As that report states: The authors generated TCR beta cDNA through 5'RACE template switching with UMIs.

The source material was PBMCs from blood, sampled on the day of vaccination. These receptors originate from a man over 45 who received an inactivated influenza vaccine.

The rearrangement uses TRBV6-5 and TRBJ2-7; tentative D call: TRBD1 (6 bases). The germline V and J ends were trimmed by 2 bases and 2 bases, with 7 bases remaining between them. Germline-derived CDR1 and CDR2 are MNHEY and SVGAGI. This CDR3 spans 13 amino acids. CDR3 DNA: TGTGCCAGCAGTTACGGGGACACCTACGAGCAGTACTTC. This encodes CASSYGDTYEQYF.

This clonotype was found a few times. V and J are TRBV6-1 and TRBJ1-2; perhaps TRBD1 as D (5 bases). The V end was cut by 1 base, the J end by 1 base, with 7 bases between. The CDR3 runs 14 residues. Germline V gene lookup returns CDR1 MNHNS and CDR2 SASEGT. DNA for the CDR3: TGTGCCAGCAGTGAAGAGACAGTTAACTATGGCTACACCTTC. Its translation: CASSEETVNYGYTF.

V gene TRBV5-6 combines with J gene TRBJ2-2; TRBD1 might be the D (5 bases). The CDR3 is 15 amino acids. V was clipped by 1 base and J by 4 bases, with 11 bases between them. Germline CDR1 SGHDT, CDR2 YYEEEE. Here the CDR3 reads CASSLLTGSTGELFF. In nucleotides, the CDR3 is TGTGCCAGCAGCTTGCTCACAGGTTCCACCGGGGAGCTGTTTTTT. Filled out from reference TRBV5-6 and TRBJ2-2, the complete variable domain reads DAGVTQSPTHLIKTRGQQVTLRCSPKSGHDTVSWYQQALGQGPQFIFQYYEEEERQRGNFPDRFSGHQFPNYSSELNVNALLLGDSALYLCASSLLTGSTGELFFGEGSRLTVL.

The rearrangement links TRBV20-1 to TRBJ2-4; a possible D gene is TRBD1 (5 bases). The V and J ends lost 3 bases and 2 bases respectively, with 8 bases between them. The CDR3 extends over 13 amino acids. Per germline, CDR1 DFQATT and CDR2 SNEGSKA (reference sequence). The CDR3 sequence: CSASQGTKNIQYF. CDR3 sequence (DNA): TGCAGTGCTAGCCAGGGAACCAAAAACATTCAGTACTTC.

This clonotype appeared a few times. The chain carries TRBV5-1 and TRBJ2-7, with D unresolved. Germline CDR1 reads SGHRS; CDR2 reads YFSETQ. The CDR3 has 11 amino acids. Trimming removed 4 bases at V and 5 bases at J, with 7 bases between. The CDR3 sequence is CASSGNHEQYF. The CDR3 nucleotides are TGCGCCAGCAGCGGTAACCACGAGCAGTACTTC.

This chain's CDR3 is CASSSGLAGGAHTDTQYF. CDR3 bases: TGTGCCAGCAGCTCGGGACTAGCGGGAGGGGCCCACACAGATACGCAGTATTTT. This chain joins TRBV5-4 and TRBJ2-3; 16 positions match TRBD2. The CDR3 length is 18 residues. Trimming removed 3 bases from V and 2 bases from J; junction bases left unmatched: 6. Germline CDR1 and CDR2: SGHNT and YYREEE (reference sequence).

The CDR3 DNA sequence: TGTGCCAGCAGATCGGACGGGAATAATTCACCCCTCCACTTT. It is translated as CASRSDGNNSPLHF. The chain uses TRBV6-2 or TRBV6-3 and TRBJ1-6; D remains unclear. CDR3 size: 14 residues. Trimming removed 6 bases at V and 5 bases at J, with 11 bases between. Germline CDR1 MNHEY, CDR2 SVGEGT.

V and J are TRBV20-1 and TRBJ2-1; D tentatively reads TRBD1 or TRBD2 (5 bases each). The V gene's germline CDR1 is DFQATT and CDR2 SNEGSKA (reference sequence). There are 11 residues in the CDR3. V was clipped by 4 bases and J by 14 bases, with 15 bases between them. The CDR3 loop is CSAIWTGREFF. CDR3 DNA sequence: TGCAGTGCTATATGGACTGGCAGGGAGTTCTTC.

This clonotype was counted a few times. This chain uses TRBV6-1 with TRBJ1-5; a possible D gene is TRBD1 (5 bases). The CDR3 spans 17 residues. V was cut by 8 bases and J by 0 bases, with 20 bases left in between. Germline V CDR1 and CDR2: MNHNS, SASEGT. The CDR3 sequence is CASGLKTTVYSNQPQHF. The CDR3 DNA follows: TGTGCCAGCGGCCTGAAAACGACAGTCTATAGCAATCAGCCCCAGCATTTT.

In this sample, this clonotype turned up a few times. The V call is TRBV5-1, the J call TRBJ2-7, with D tentatively TRBD1 (7 bases). Trimming shortened V by 4 bases and J by 0 bases, and 14 bases separated the two germline ends. The CDR3 has 15 amino acids. Germline values: CDR1 SGHRS, CDR2 YFSETQ. CDR3 coding DNA: TGCGCCAGCAGCGCGGGACAGTACCACTCCTACGAGCAGTACTTC. Protein product: CASSAGQYHSYEQYF.

This clonotype showed up just a few times. The CDR3 loop is CSATDRTNEQFF. The CDR3 DNA reads as TGCAGTGCCACGGACAGGACGAATGAGCAGTTCTTC. The J gene is TRBJ2-1, the V gene TRBV20-1, with 7 bases matching TRBD1. Germline V gives CDR1 DFQATT, CDR2 SNEGSKA (reference sequence). The J segment lost 7 bases and the V segment lost 6 bases, leaving 6 bases of the junction unmatched. This CDR3 contains 12 residues.

About this clonotype: It may be a read error: a sequence one base away is much more abundant. The genes are TRBV2 and TRBJ2-1; no firm D call. Germline V gene lookup returns CDR1 SNHLY and CDR2 FYNNEI. Trimming took 5 bases from V and 10 from J, leaving 9 bases between them. The CDR3 is 11 residues long. The CDR3 sequence: CASSTLYEQFF. The CDR3 DNA follows: TGTGCCAGCAGTACCTTATACGAGCAGTTCTTC. Full variable domain (rest looked up from reference TRBV2 and TRBJ2-1): EPEVTQTPSHQVTQMGQEVILRCVPISNHLYFYWYRQILGQKVEFLVSFYNNEISEKSEIFDDQFSVERPDGSNFTLKIRSTKLEDSAMYFCASSTLYEQFFGPGTRLTVL.

The V gene is TRBV5-4, the J gene TRBJ2-2; the D gene is possibly TRBD2 (6 bases). The CDR3 is made up of 13 amino acids. From germline, CDR1 is SGHNT and CDR2 YYREEE (reference sequence). V lost 4 bases and J 7 bases, leaving 11 bases between the germline ends. DNA for the CDR3: TGTGCCAGCAGCCGGCAGGGAGGCGGGGAGCTGTTTTTT. Translated: CASSRQGGGELFF.

In its sample, this clonotype was seen a few times. This chain uses TRBV6-5 with TRBJ2-1; maybe TRBD1 (5 bases). Germline CDR1 is MNHEY and CDR2 is SVGAGI. Trimming took off 4 bases at V and 3 bases at J, with 10 bases between the two ends. The CDR3 loop spans 14 amino acids. Written as DNA, the CDR3 is TGTGCCAGCAGTTTAGGGGTCCTCTACAATGAGCAGTTCTTC. Translated, it gives CASSLGVLYNEQFF.

This clonotype was observed many times. The gene calls are TRBV5-1 and TRBJ2-3; TRBD2 matches at 9 bases. V lost 1 base, J lost 1 base, and 1 base stayed unmatched. Germline V gene lookup returns CDR1 SGHRS and CDR2 YFSETQ. The CDR3 consists of 15 residues. The CDR3 protein is CASSLLAGGTDTQYF. The CDR3 DNA follows: TGCGCCAGCAGCTTGTTAGCGGGAGGCACAGATACGCAGTATTTT.

A few counts support this clonotype. This chain uses TRBV4-3 with TRBJ2-1; TRBD2 matches at 7 bases. Germline V gene lookup returns CDR1 LGHNA and CDR2 YSLEER. This CDR3 comprises 16 residues. Trimming took 1 base from V and 5 from J; bases not matched to a gene: 8. CDR3 DNA: TGCGCCAGCAGCCAAGGCGGGGGTCCGGGCCACAATGAGCAGTTCTTC. It translates to CASSQGGGPGHNEQFF.

This clonotype was seen only a few times. V and J are TRBV12-3 or TRBV12-4 and TRBJ1-5, with unresolved D. Trimming took 5 bases from V and 7 from J, leaving 9 bases between them. CDR3 size: 12 residues. The CDR3 protein is CASSRYSQPQHF. The CDR3 DNA reads TGTGCCAGCAGTAGATACAGCCAGCCCCAGCATTTT.